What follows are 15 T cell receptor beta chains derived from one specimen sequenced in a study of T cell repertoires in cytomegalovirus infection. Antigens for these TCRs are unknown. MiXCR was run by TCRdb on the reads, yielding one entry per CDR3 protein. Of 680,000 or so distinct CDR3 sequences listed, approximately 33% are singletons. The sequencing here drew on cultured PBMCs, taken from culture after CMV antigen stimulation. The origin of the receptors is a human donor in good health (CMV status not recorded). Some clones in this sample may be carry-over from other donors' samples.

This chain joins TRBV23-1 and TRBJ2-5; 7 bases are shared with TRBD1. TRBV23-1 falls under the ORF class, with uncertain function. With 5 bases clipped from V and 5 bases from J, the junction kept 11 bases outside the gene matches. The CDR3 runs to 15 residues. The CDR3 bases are TGCGCCAGCAGTTCGGGACAGTCATTGCCCGAGACCCAGTACTTC. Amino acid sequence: CASSSGQSLPETQYF.

The CDR3 nucleotides are TGTGCCAGCAGCTTCCGAGGAACGGGAGAGACCCAGTACTTC. Protein product: CASSFRGTGETQYF. The gene calls are TRBV7-2 and TRBJ2-5; the D is unclear. Germline values: CDR1 SGHTA, CDR2 FQGNSA. V lost 3 bases to trimming and J lost 4 bases, with 12 bases between them. The CDR3 sequence is 14 residues long. Full variable domain (missing parts from reference TRBV7-2 and TRBJ2-5): GAGVSQSPSNKVTEKGKDVELRCDPISGHTALYWYRQSLGQGLEFLIYFQGNSAPDKSGLPSDRFSAERTGGSVSTLTIQRTQQEDSAVYLCASSFRGTGETQYFGPGTRLLVL.

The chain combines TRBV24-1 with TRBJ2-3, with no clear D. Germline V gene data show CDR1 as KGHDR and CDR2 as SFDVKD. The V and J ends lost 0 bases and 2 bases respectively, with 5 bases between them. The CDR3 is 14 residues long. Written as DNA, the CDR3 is TGTGCCACCAGTGATTTGTACCACACAGATACGCAGTATTTT. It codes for CATSDLYHTDTQYF.

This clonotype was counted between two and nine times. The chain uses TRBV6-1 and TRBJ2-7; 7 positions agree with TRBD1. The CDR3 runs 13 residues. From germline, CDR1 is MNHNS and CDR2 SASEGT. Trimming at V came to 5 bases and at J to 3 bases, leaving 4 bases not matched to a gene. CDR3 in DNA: TGTGCCAGCAGTTCGGGACAGAACTACGAGCAGTACTTC. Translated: CASSSGQNYEQYF.

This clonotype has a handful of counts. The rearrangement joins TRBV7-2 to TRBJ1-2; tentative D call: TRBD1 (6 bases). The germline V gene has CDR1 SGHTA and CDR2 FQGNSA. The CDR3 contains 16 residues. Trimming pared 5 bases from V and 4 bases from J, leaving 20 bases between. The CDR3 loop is CASSQWGVGGGYGYTF. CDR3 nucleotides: TGTGCCAGCAGCCAATGGGGGGTAGGGGGGGGCTATGGCTACACCTTC.

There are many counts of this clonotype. The CDR3 loop reads CASSPVGADTQYF. CDR3 coding DNA: TGTGCCAGCAGCCCAGTGGGGGCAGATACGCAGTATTTT. The rearrangement links TRBV7-6 to TRBJ2-3; D tentatively reads TRBD1 or TRBD2 (5 bases each). CDR1 and CDR2 (germline): SGHVS, FNYEAQ. The CDR3 has 13 residues. V was cut by 5 bases and J by 4 bases, with 10 bases left in between.

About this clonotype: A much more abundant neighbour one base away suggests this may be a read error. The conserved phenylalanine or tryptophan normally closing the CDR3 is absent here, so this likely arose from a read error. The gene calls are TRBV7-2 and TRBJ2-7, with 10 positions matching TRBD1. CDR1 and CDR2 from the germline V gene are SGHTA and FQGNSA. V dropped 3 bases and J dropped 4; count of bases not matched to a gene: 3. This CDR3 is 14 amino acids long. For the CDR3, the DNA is TGTGCCAGCAGCTTTAGGACAGGGGGTTACGAGCAGTACCTC. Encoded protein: CASSFRTGGYEQYL.

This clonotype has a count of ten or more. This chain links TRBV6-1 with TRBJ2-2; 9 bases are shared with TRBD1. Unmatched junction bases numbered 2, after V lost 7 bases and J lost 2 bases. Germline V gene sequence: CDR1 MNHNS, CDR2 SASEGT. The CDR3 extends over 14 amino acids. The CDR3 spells CASTTGGNTGELFF. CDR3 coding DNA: TGTGCCAGCACCACAGGGGGCAACACCGGGGAGCTGTTTTTT.

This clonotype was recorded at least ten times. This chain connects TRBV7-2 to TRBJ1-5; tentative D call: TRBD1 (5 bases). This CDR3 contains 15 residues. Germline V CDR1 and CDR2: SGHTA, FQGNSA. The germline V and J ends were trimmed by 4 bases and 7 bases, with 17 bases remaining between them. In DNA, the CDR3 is TGTGCCAGCAGCTCATTTTTAGGGGTGGGGCAGCCCCAGCATTTT. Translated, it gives CASSSFLGVGQPQHF.

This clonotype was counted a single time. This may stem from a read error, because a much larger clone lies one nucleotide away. As DNA, the CDR3 is TGTGCCAGCAGCTCTTTTGCGACCTACTATGGCTACACCTTC. Its protein product is CASSSFATYYGYTF. The J gene is TRBJ1-2, the V gene TRBV7-2, with no clear D. Looked up from germline, CDR1 is SGHTA and CDR2 is FQGNSA. V was cut by 4 bases and J by 3 bases, with 12 bases left in between. CDR3 length equals 14 residues.

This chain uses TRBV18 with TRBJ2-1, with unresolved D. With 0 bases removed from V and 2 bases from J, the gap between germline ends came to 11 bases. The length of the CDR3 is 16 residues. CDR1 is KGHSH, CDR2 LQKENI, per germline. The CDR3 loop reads CASSPPYSSTYNEQFF. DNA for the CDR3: TGTGCCAGCTCACCACCGTACTCGTCAACCTACAATGAGCAGTTCTTC.

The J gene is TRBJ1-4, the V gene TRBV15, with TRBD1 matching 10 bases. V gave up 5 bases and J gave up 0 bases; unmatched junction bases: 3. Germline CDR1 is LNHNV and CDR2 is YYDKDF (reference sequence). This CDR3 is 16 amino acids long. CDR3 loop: CATSSDRGTTNEKLFF. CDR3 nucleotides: TGTGCCACCAGCTCGGACAGGGGGACAACTAATGAAAAACTGTTTTTT.

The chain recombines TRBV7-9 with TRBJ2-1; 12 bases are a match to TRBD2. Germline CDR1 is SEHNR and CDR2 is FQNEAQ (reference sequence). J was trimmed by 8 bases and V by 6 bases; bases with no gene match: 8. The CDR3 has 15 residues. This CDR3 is CASSSSGRDGYEQFF. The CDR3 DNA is TGTGCCAGCAGTTCTAGCGGGAGGGATGGGTATGAGCAGTTCTTC.

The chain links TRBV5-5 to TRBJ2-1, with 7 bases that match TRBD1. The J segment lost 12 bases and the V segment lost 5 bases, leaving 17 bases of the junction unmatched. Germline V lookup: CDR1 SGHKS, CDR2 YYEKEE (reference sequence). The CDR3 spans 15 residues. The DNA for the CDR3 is TGTGCCAGCAGGGCCCGGGACAGCGAGATTTCTGGGCAGTTCTTC. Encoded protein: CASRARDSEISGQFF.

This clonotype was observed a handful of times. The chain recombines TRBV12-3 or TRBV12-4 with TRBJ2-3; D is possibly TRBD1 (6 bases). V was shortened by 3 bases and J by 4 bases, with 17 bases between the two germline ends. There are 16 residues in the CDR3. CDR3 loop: CASSFGGTIPPDTQYF. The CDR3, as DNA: TGTGCCAGCAGTTTTGGGGGCACGATCCCCCCAGATACGCAGTATTTT.